The 3 T cell receptor beta chains reported below all come from one sample, sequenced in a study of blood T cell repertoires in COVID-19. The data were produced by immunoSEQ multiplex PCR, yet TCRdb's version contains in-frame clones alone and is incomplete. Among some 270,000 clones listed, more than 75% were seen once. Sequencing was carried out using peripheral blood. Receptor source: a woman aged 55-69 years who had recovered from COVID-19.

V and J are TRBV29-1 and TRBJ1-1; D call uncertain. Per germline, CDR1 SQVTM and CDR2 ANQGSEA. Trimming stripped 3 bases from V and 4 bases from J, with 12 bases between. There are 13 residues in the CDR3. The CDR3 sequence: CSVERQRSTEAFF. The CDR3 region has the DNA TGCAGCGTTGAGCGGCAAAGGAGCACTGAAGCTTTCTTT.

DNA of the CDR3: TGTGCCAGTAGTCCTTGGACTGACTCGATAGATGGCTACACCTTC. Translating gives CASSPWTDSIDGYTF. The chain uses TRBV19 and TRBJ1-2; no clear D gene. The CDR3 totals 15 residues. With 5 bases removed from V and 6 bases from J, the gap between germline ends came to 19 bases. CDR1 is LNHDA, CDR2 SQIVND, per germline (reference sequence).

This clone was recorded only once. The chain is built from TRBV2 and TRBJ2-1, with 8 bases lining up with TRBD1. Germline V lookup: CDR1 SNHLY, CDR2 FYNNEI. The ends lost 2 bases at V and 7 bases at J; junction bases unmatched: 7. The CDR3 is made up of 15 amino acids. The CDR3 loop reads CASSEPQGAQNEQFF. The CDR3 nucleotides are TGTGCCAGCAGTGAACCGCAGGGGGCGCAGAATGAGCAGTTCTTC.